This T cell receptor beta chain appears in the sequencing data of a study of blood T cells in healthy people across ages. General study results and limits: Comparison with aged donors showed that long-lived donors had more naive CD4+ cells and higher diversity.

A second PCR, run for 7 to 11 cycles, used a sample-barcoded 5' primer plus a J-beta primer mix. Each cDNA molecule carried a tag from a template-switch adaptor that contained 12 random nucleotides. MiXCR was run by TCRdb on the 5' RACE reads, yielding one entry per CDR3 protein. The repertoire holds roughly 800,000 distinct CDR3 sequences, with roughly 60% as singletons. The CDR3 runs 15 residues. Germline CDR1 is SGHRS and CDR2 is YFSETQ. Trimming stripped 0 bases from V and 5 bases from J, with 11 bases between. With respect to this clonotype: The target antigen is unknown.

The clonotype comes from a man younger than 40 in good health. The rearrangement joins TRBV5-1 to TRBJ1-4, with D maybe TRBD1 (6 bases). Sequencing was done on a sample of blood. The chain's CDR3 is CASSLAQGLNEKLFF. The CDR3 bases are TGCGCCAGCAGCTTGGCTCAGGGGCTCAATGAAAAACTGTTTTTT.